Listed below are T cell receptor beta chains from one sample, sequenced in a study of cytomegalovirus exposure and HLA in healthy donors. The method was immunoSEQ multiplex PCR; TCRdb's version includes in-frame clones alone and lacks a portion of them. In the table there are about 160,000 clones, 75% to 90% of which are singletons. The specimen sequenced was PBMCs. These receptors were collected from a man in his thirties or forties in good health and CMV-seronegative. CDR3s include the opening cysteine and the closing phenylalanine or tryptophan. Fields, in order: J gene, D gene, V gene, clone size, CDR3 protein, CDR3 DNA. The D gene is left open where the match is weak. Only some rows state a clone size, as once, few, many or a class for expanded clones.

>TRBJ1-1|TRBD1|TRBV5-1|once
CASSSGQGTTEAFF
TGCGCCAGCAGCTCCGGACAGGGGACCACTGAAGCTTTCTTT
>TRBJ2-2|TRBD1|TRBV9|NA
CASTSTRGRPNTGELFF
TGTGCCAGCACCTCTACCAGGGGGCGCCCGAACACCGGGGAGCTGTTTTTT
>TRBJ1-2|TRBD1|TRBV28|few
CASSLVTGVFTYGYTF
TGTGCCAGCAGTTTGGTGACAGGGGTTTTTACCTATGGCTACACCTTC
>TRBJ2-1|TRBD1|TRBV9|NA
CASSPEARGTEFF
TGTGCCAGCAGCCCAGAGGCCAGGGGGACGGAGTTCTTC
>TRBJ1-5|NA|TRBV4-1|NA
CASSPREKSGNQPQHF
TGCGCCAGCAGCCCTCGTGAGAAGTCTGGCAATCAGCCCCAGCATTTT
>TRBJ1-4|NA|TRBV5-1|once
CASSLRSEREKLFF
TGCGCCAGCAGCTTGAGGAGCGAACGTGAAAAACTGTTTTTT
>TRBJ2-5|NA|TRBV6-4|NA
CASSPQGGEGETQYF
TGTGCCAGCAGCCCCCAGGGGGGTGAAGGAGAGACCCAGTACTTC
>TRBJ1-3|NA|TRBV5-4|NA
CASSLTGFPGNTIYF
TGTGCCAGCAGCTTGACCGGGTTCCCTGGAAACACCATATATTTT
>TRBJ1-2|TRBD1|TRBV2|NA
CASSERDRGLVDISYGYTF
TGTGCCAGCAGTGAACGAGACAGGGGGCTCGTAGACATCAGCTATGGCTACACCTTC
>TRBJ2-3|TRBD1|TRBV5-4|NA
CASSSTGGVADTQYF
TGTGCCAGCAGCTCGACAGGGGGCGTCGCAGATACGCAGTATTTT
>TRBJ2-4|NA|TRBV5-1|NA
CASSLRGDIQYF
TGCGCCAGCAGCTTGAGGGGTGACATTCAGTACTTC
>TRBJ1-6|NA|TRBV7-8|NA
CASSRRQEGSPLHF
TGTGCCAGCAGCCGCAGACAGGAAGGTTCACCCCTCCACTTT
>TRBJ1-4|TRBD1|TRBV28|NA
CASSLPAGGKEKLFF
TGTGCCAGCAGTTTACCGGCAGGGGGAAAGGAAAAACTGTTTTTT
>TRBJ2-5|NA|TRBV7-3|few
CASSYSTARGTQYF
TGTGCCAGCAGCTACTCGACGGCCCGGGGGACCCAGTACTTC
>TRBJ1-2|TRBD1|TRBV15|NA
CATSRSYPGQGIYGYTF
TGTGCCACCAGCAGATCCTATCCGGGACAGGGAATTTATGGCTACACCTTC
>TRBJ2-1|TRBD2|TRBV27|NA
CASSLSASGFNEQFF
TGTGCCAGCAGTTTATCGGCTAGCGGGTTCAATGAGCAGTTCTTC
>TRBJ2-7|TRBD2|TRBV27|NA
CASSTGLAGIGRDPYEQYF
TGTGCCAGCAGTACAGGACTAGCGGGAATCGGTCGGGATCCCTACGAGCAGTACTTC
>TRBJ1-2|NA|TRBV5-1|NA
CASSLEVTTHGYTF
TGCGCCAGCAGCTTGGAGGTGACTACCCATGGCTACACCTTC
>TRBJ2-2|TRBD1|TRBV10-1|few
CASSDLGTGIGELFF
TGCGCCAGCAGTGACTTGGGGACAGGGATCGGGGAGCTGTTTTTT
>TRBJ1-6|NA|TRBV19|NA
CASSMAGQSNSPLHF
TGTGCCAGTAGTATGGCTGGACAGTCAAATTCACCCCTCCACTTT
>TRBJ2-7|TRBD2|TRBV11-2|NA
CASSLAGLAGVEQYF
TGTGCCAGCAGCTTAGCTGGACTAGCGGGAGTTGAGCAGTACTTC
>TRBJ2-4|NA|TRBV15|NA
CATSRRTGMVKNIQYF
TGTGCCACCAGCAGAAGGACGGGGATGGTCAAAAACATTCAGTACTTC
>TRBJ2-7|TRBD2|TRBV19|NA
CASGRRLAGVDNEQYF
TGTGCCAGTGGTCGGCGACTAGCGGGAGTAGACAACGAGCAGTACTTC
>TRBJ1-6|NA|TRBV2|NA
CASSEEGGSPLHF
TGTGCCAGCAGTGAAGAAGGAGGTTCACCCCTCCACTTT
>TRBJ1-5|NA|TRBV6-5|NA
CASRPSRSPTEPQHF
TGTGCCAGCAGGCCCAGTAGGTCCCCGACAGAGCCCCAGCATTTT
>TRBJ2-1|NA|TRBV7-9|NA
CASSQTGLHEQFF
TGTGCCAGCAGCCAAACAGGGTTGCATGAGCAGTTCTTC
>TRBJ2-3|TRBD2|TRBV6-6|NA
CASSVAGGADTQYF
TGTGCCAGCTCAGTAGCGGGAGGAGCAGATACGCAGTATTTT
>TRBJ2-7|NA|TRBV19|NA
CASSRQGHEQYF
TGTGCCAGTAGTAGGCAGGGCCACGAGCAGTACTTC
>TRBJ1-2|TRBD1|TRBV9|NA
CASSVGTGSSNYGYTF
TGTGCCAGCAGCGTTGGGACAGGGTCCAGTAACTATGGCTACACCTTC
>TRBJ1-1|NA|TRBV18|NA
CASSPREIMNTEAFF
TGTGCCAGCTCACCGAGGGAGATAATGAACACTGAAGCTTTCTTT
>TRBJ2-1|TRBD2|TRBV10-1|NA
CASSEGLAGLARYNEQFF
TGCGCCAGCAGTGAGGGACTAGCGGGTTTAGCCAGGTACAATGAGCAGTTCTTC